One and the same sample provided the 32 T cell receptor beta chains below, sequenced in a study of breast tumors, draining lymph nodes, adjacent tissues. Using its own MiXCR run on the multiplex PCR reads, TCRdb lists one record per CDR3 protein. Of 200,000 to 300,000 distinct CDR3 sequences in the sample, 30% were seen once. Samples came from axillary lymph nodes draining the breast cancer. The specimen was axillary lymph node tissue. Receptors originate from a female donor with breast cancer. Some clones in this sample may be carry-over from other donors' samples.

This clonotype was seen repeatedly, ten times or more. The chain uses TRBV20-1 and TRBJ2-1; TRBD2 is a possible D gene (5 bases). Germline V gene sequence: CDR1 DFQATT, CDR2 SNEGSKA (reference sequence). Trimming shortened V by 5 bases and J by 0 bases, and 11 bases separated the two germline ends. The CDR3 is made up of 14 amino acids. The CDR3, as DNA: TGCAGTGCTCAAGCGGATAGCTCCTACAATGAGCAGTTCTTC. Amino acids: CSAQADSSYNEQFF.

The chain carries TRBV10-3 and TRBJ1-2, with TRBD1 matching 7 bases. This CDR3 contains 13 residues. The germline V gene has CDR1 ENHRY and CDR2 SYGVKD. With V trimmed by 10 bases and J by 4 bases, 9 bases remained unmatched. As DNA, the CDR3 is TGTGCCACTGGGGACAGTCCCTCCTATGGCTACACCTTC. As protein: CATGDSPSYGYTF.

CDR3 nucleotides: TGTGCCAGCAGTTTATGTCTAGATTCGAGAAACACCATATATTTT. Protein product: CASSLCLDSRNTIYF. The chain recombines TRBV12-3 or TRBV12-4 with TRBJ1-3, with unresolved D. The germline V and J ends were trimmed by 2 bases and 5 bases, with 13 bases remaining between them. This CDR3 is built from 15 residues.

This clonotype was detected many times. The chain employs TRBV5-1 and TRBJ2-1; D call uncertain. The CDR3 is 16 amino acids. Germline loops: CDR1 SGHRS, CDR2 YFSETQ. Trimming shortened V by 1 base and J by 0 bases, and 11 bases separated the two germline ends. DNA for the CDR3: TGCGCCAGCAGCTTGCCGGGTACCCACTCCTACAATGAGCAGTTCTTC. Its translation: CASSLPGTHSYNEQFF.

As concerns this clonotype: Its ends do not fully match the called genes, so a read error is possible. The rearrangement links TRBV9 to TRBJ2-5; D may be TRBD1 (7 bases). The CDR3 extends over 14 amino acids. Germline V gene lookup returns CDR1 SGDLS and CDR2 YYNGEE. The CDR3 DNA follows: TGTGCCAGCAGCCCCCCAGGGGGGCAAGAGACCCAGTCCTTC. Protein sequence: CASSPPGGQETQSF.

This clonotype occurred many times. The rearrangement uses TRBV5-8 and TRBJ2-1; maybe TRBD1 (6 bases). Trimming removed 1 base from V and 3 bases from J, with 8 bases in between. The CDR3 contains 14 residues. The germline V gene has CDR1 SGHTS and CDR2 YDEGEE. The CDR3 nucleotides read TGTGCCAGCAGCTTGACAGGGAGCTACAATGAGCAGTTCTTC. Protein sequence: CASSLTGSYNEQFF.

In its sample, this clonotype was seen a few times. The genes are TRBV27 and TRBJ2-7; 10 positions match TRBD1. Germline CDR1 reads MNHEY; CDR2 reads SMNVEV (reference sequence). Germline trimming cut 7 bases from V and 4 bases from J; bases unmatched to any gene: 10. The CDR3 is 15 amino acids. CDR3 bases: TGTGCCAGCACTTCATGGACAGGGGGTGGGTACGAGCAGTACTTC. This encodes CASTSWTGGGYEQYF.

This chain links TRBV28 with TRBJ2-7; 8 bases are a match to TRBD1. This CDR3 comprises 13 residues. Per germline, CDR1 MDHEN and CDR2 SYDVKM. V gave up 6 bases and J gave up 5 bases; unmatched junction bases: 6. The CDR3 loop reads CASRRTGSNEQYF. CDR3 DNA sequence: TGTGCCAGCAGACGGACAGGGAGCAACGAGCAGTACTTC. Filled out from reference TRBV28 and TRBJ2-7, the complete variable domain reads DVKVTQSSRYLVKRTGEKVFLECVQDMDHENMFWYRQDPGLGLRLIYFSYDVKMKEKGDIPEGYSVSREKKERFSLILESASTNQTSMYLCASRRTGSNEQYFGPGTRLTVT.

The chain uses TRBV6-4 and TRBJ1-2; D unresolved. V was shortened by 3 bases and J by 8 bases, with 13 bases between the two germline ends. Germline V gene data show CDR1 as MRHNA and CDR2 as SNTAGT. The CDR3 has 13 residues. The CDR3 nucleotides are TGTGCCAGCAGTGAAGCACTAGCGGGAGGCTACACCTTC. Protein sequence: CASSEALAGGYTF.

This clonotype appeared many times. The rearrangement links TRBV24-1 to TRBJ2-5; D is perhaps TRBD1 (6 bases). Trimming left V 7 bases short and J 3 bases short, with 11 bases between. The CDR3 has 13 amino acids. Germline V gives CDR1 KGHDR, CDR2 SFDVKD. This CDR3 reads CATSRPGEETQYF. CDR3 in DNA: TGTGCCACCAGCAGGCCAGGGGAAGAGACCCAGTACTTC.

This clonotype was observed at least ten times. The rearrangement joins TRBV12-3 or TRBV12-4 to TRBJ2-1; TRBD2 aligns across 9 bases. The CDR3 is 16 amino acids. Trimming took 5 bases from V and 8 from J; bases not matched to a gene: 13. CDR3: CASSPMGLAVRDEQFF. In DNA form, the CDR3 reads TGTGCCAGCAGTCCCATGGGACTAGCCGTAAGGGATGAGCAGTTCTTC.

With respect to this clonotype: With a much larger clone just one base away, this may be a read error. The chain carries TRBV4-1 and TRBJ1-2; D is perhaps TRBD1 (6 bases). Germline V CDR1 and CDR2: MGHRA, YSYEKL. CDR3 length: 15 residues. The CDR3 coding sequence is TGCGCCGGCAGCCGACCGGGACAACCAGGAGGTGGCTACACCTTC. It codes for CAGSRPGQPGGGYTF.

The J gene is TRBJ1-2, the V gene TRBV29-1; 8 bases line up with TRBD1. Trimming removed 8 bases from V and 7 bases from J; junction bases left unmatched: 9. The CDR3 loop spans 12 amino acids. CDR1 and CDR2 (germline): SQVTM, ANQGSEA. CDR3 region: CSSPTGERGYTF. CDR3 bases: TGCAGCTCACCGACAGGGGAACGTGGCTACACCTTC.

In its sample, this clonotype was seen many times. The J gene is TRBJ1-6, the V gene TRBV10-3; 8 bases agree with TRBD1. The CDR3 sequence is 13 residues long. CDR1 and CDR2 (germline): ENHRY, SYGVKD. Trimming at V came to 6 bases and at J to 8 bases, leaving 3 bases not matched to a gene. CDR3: CAIRQGQDSPLHF. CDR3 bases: TGTGCCATCAGGCAGGGACAGGATTCACCCCTCCACTTT.

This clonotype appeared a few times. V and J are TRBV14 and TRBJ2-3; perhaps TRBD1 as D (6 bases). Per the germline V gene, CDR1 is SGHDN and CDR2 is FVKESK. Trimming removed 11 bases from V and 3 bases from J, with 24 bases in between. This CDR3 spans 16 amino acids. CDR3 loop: CAWSVGRQVNTDTQYF. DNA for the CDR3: TGTGCCTGGAGTGTAGGACGACAGGTTAATACAGATACGCAGTATTTT.

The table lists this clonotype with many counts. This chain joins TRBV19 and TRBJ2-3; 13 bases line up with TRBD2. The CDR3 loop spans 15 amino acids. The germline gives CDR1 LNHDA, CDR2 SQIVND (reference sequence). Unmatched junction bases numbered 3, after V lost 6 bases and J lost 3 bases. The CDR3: CASSQLAGGTDTQYF. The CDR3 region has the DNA TGTGCCAGTAGCCAACTAGCGGGAGGGACAGATACGCAGTATTTT.

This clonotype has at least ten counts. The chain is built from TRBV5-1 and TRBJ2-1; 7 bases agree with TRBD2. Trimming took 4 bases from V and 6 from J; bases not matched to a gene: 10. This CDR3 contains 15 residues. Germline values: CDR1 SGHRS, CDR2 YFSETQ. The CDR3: CASSHRLAPPNEQFF. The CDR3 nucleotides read TGCGCCAGCAGCCACCGACTAGCTCCCCCCAATGAGCAGTTCTTC.

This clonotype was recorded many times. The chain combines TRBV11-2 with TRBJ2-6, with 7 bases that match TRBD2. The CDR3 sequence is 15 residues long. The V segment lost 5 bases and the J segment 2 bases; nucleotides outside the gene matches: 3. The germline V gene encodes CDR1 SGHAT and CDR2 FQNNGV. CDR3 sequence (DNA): TGTGCCAGCAGCGCGAGCGGGACTGGGGCCAACGTCCTGACTTTC. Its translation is CASSASGTGANVLTF.

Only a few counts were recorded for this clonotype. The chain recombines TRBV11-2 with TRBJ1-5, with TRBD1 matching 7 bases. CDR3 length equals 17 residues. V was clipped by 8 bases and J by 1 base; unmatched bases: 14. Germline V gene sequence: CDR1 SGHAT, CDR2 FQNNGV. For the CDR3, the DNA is TGTGCCAGCTCAAGGGACAGAGGGTCTGGGAGCAATCAGCCCCAGCATTTT. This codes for CASSRDRGSGSNQPQHF.

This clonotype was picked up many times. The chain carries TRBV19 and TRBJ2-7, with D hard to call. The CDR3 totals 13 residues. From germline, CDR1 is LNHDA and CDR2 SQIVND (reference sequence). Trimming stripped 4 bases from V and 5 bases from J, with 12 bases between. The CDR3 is CASSNGNNNEQYF. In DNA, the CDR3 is TGTGCCAGTAGTAATGGGAATAACAACGAGCAGTACTTC.

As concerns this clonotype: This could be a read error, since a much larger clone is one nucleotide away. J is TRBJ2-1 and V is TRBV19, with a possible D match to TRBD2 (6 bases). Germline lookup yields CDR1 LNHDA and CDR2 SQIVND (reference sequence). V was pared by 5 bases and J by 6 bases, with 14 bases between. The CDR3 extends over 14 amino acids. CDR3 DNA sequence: TGTGCCAGTAGTTATCCGGGAGTCCGCAATGAGCAGTTCTTC. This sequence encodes CASSYPGVRNEQFF.

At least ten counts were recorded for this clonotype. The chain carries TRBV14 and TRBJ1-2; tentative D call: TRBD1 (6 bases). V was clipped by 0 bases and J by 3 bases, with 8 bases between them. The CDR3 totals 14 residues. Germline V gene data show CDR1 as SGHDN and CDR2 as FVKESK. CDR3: CASSQDRGDYGYTF. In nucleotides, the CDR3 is TGTGCCAGCAGCCAAGATAGGGGGGACTATGGCTACACCTTC. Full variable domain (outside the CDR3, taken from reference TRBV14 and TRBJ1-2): EAGVTQFPSHSVIEKGQTVTLRCDPISGHDNLYWYRRVMGKEIKFLLHFVKESKQDESGMPNNRFLAERTGGTYSTLKVQPAELEDSGVYFCASSQDRGDYGYTFGSGTRLTVV.

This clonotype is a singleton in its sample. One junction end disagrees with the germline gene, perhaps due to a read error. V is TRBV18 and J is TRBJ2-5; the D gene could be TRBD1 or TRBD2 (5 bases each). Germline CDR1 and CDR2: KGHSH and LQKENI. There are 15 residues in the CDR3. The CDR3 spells CASSPRKGIGETQHF. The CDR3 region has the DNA TGTGCCAGCTCACCACGGAAGGGTATAGGGGAGACCCAGCACTTC. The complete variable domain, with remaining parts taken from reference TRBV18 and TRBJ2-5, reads NAGVMQNPRHLVRRRGQEARLRCSPMKGHSHVYWYRQLPEEGLKFMVYLQKENIIDESGMPKERFSAEFPKEGPSILRIQQVVRGDSAAYFCASSPRKGIGETQHFGPGTRLLVL.

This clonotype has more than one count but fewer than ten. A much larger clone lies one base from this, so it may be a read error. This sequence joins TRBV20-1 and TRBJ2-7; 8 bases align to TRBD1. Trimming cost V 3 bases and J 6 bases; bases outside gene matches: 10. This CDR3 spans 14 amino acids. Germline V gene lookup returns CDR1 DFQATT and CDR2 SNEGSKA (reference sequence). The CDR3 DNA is TGCAGTGCTAGGATACAGGGGGGTCCCTCCGAGCAGTACTTC. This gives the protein CSARIQGGPSEQYF.

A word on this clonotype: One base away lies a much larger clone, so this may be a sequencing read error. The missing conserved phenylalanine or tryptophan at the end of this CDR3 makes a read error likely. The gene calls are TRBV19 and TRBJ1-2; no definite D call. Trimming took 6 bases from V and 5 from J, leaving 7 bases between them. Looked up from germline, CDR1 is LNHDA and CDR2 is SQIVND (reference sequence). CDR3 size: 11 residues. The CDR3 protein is CASRTSYGYTS. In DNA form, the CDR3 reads TGTGCCAGTAGGACCTCGTATGGCTACACCTCC.

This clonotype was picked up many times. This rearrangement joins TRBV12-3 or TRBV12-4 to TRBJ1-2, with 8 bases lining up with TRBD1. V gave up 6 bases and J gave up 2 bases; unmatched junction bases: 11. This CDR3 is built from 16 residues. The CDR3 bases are TGTGCCAGCAGACTCGGGACAGGCCGCCCCAACTATGGCTACACCTTC. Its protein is CASRLGTGRPNYGYTF.

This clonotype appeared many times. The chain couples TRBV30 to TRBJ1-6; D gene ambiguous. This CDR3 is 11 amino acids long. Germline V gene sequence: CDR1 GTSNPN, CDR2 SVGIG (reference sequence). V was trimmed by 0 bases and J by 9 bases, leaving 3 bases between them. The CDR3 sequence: CAWSVLSPLHF. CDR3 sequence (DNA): TGTGCCTGGAGTGTACTTTCACCCCTCCACTTT. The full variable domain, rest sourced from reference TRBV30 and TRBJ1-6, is SQTIHQWPATLVQPVGSPLSLECTVEGTSNPNLYWYRQAAGRGLQLLFYSVGIGQISSEVPQNLSASRPQDRQFILSSKKLLLSDSGFYLCAWSVLSPLHFGNGTRLTVT.

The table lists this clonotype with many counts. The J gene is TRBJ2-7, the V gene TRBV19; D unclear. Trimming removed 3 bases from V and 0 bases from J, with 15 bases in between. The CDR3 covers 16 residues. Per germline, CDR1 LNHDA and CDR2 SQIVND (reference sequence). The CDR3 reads CASSIIAAVGSYEQYF. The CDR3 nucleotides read TGTGCCAGTAGTATTATTGCGGCGGTTGGCTCCTACGAGCAGTACTTC.

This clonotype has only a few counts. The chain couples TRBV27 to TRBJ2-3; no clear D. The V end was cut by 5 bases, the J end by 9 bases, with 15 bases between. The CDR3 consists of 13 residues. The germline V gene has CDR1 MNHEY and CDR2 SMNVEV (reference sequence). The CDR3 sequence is CASSASLVGTQYF. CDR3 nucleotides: TGTGCCAGCAGTGCCTCCCTAGTCGGCACGCAGTATTTT.

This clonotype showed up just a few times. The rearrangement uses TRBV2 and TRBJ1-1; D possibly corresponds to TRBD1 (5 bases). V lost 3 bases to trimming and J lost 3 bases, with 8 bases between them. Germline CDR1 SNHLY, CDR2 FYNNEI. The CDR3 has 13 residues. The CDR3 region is CASSDGGYTEAFF. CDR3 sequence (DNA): TGTGCCAGCAGTGATGGGGGGTACACTGAAGCTTTCTTT.

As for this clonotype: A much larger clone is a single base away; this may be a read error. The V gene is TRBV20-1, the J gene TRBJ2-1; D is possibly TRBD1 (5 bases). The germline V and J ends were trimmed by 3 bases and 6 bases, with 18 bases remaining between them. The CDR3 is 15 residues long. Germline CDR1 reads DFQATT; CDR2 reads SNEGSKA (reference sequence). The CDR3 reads CSASRSQGASNEQFF. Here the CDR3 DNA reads TGCAGTGCTAGCCGGTCTCAGGGTGCCTCCAATGAGCAGTTCTTC.

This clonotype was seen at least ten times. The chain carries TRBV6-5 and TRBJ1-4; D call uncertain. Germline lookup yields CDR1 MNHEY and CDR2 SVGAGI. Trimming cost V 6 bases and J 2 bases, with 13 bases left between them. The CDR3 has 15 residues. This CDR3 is CASRYARVTNEKLFF. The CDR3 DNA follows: TGTGCCAGCAGATACGCGAGGGTCACTAATGAAAAACTGTTTTTT.